A single sample gave rise to the 5 T cell receptor beta chains below, sequenced in a study of T cell repertoires in cytomegalovirus infection. A single record per CDR3 protein comes from TCRdb applying MiXCR to the reads. The sample has around 320,000 distinct CDR3 sequences, around a tenth seen once. Sequenced: PBMCs. The source of these receptors is a human donor in good health (CMV status not recorded). Some clones in this sample may be carry-over from other donors' samples.

As DNA, the CDR3 is TGTGCCAGCAGCCGCCGGGGCAATGAGCAGTTCTTC. Its protein product is CASSRRGNEQFF. This chain uses TRBV12-3 or TRBV12-4 with TRBJ2-1; maybe TRBD2 (5 bases). This CDR3 comprises 12 residues. The ends were cut back, 6 bases at V and 6 bases at J, with 9 bases in the middle.

This clonotype appeared many times. This chain connects TRBV24-1 to TRBJ1-5; no definite D call. Germline CDR1 is KGHDR and CDR2 is SFDVKD. Trimming took off 5 bases at V and 3 bases at J, with 7 bases between the two ends. CDR3 length: 13 residues. The CDR3 DNA reads TGTGCCACCAGTGTCTCACACAATCAGCCCCAGCATTTT. Amino acid sequence: CATSVSHNQPQHF.

This clonotype was picked up many times. This chain links TRBV7-2 with TRBJ2-3; tentative D call: TRBD1 (5 bases). Per the germline V gene, CDR1 is SGHTA and CDR2 is FQGNSA. This CDR3 comprises 16 residues. Trimming left V 1 base short and J 4 bases short, with 15 bases between. CDR3 loop: CASSLVVGRAPDTQYF. Written as DNA, the CDR3 is TGTGCCAGCAGCTTAGTGGTGGGGCGCGCCCCAGATACGCAGTATTTT.

This clonotype was observed a few times. The chain couples TRBV20-1 to TRBJ2-1; TRBD2 is a possible D gene (5 bases). The germline V gene has CDR1 DFQATT and CDR2 SNEGSKA (reference sequence). V lost 5 bases and J lost 6, with 14 bases in between. The CDR3 has 13 amino acids. The CDR3 region is CSAAKSGRNEQFF. CDR3 nucleotides: TGCAGTGCTGCAAAGAGCGGACGCAATGAGCAGTTCTTC.

This clonotype was recorded a few times. The genes are TRBV2 and TRBJ1-6; a weak D match, TRBD1 (5 bases). The V gene lost 6 bases and the J gene lost 17 bases, with 14 bases spanning the gap. The CDR3 is 11 residues long. Germline V gene sequence: CDR1 SNHLY, CDR2 FYNNEI. In DNA, the CDR3 is TGTGCCAGCAGGGGGACGGGACTTTTCCACTTT. Protein sequence: CASRGTGLFHF.